What follows describes a single T cell receptor beta chain. Its specificity is unknown. The data stem from a study of cytomegalovirus exposure and HLA in healthy donors. Findings and caveats of the study: TCR beta V- and J-gene trimming, according to a later analysis, was linked to a missense DCLRE1C variant. Later analysis showed TCR association rates varying by HLA locus, highest for DRB1 and lowest for HLA-C. There were approximately 150 TCR beta chains listed as cytomegalovirus-associated.

Both 60 Vbeta primers and 13 Jbeta primers went into the PCR. TCRdb's table, derived via immunoSEQ multiplex PCR, lists solely in-frame clones and lacks some. The data show roughly 100,000 clones, with about 15% seen just once and more than 0.8% held by the top ten. Germline loops: CDR1 MDHEN, CDR2 SYDVKM. The CDR3 length is 15 residues. The junction had 9 bases not matched to a gene; V was cut back by 6 bases and J by 3 bases. Sequenced material: PBMCs. This sequence was found in a female donor in good health and CMV-seronegative. The chain combines TRBV28 with TRBJ2-7; 9 positions match TRBD1. The CDR3 sequence is CASRSPGQGHYEQYF. The CDR3 coding sequence is TGTGCCAGCAGGTCTCCGGGACAGGGACACTACGAGCAGTACTTC. The variable domain in full, with the rest retrieved from reference TRBV28 and TRBJ2-7, is DVKVTQSSRYLVKRTGEKVFLECVQDMDHENMFWYRQDPGLGLRLIYFSYDVKMKEKGDIPEGYSVSREKKERFSLILESASTNQTSMYLCASRSPGQGHYEQYFGPGTRLTVT.